The 7 T cell receptor beta chains reported below all come from one sample, sequenced in a study of PD-L1 blockade in urothelial cancer. Regarding time point: pretreatment peripheral blood. The assay was immunoSEQ multiplex PCR, and TCRdb's table has in-frame clones only and misses some. The data hold approximately 56,000 clones, with 85% observed a single time. The sample in question was PBMCs, obtained around atezolizumab (anti-PD-L1) treatment. These receptor sequences come from a man in his 70s with urothelial cancer.

The chain employs TRBV14 and TRBJ2-7; D uncertain. The V end was cut by 4 bases, the J end by 3 bases, with 7 bases between. The germline V gene has CDR1 SGHDN and CDR2 FVKESK. The CDR3 has 12 amino acids. The CDR3 DNA is TGTGCCAGCAGCCCAATCTACTACGAGCAGTACTTC. As protein: CASSPIYYEQYF. Full variable domain (rest looked up from reference TRBV14 and TRBJ2-7): EAGVTQFPSHSVIEKGQTVTLRCDPISGHDNLYWYRRVMGKEIKFLLHFVKESKQDESGMPNNRFLAERTGGTYSTLKVQPAELEDSGVYFCASSPIYYEQYFGPGTRLTVT.

This chain links TRBV28 with TRBJ2-1; D gene unclear. Germline CDR1 MDHEN, CDR2 SYDVKM. The CDR3 runs 12 residues. The ends were cut back, 8 bases at V and 8 bases at J, with 13 bases in the middle. The CDR3 sequence is CASQSPGDEQFF. The CDR3 nucleotides are TGTGCCAGCCAATCCCCCGGAGATGAGCAGTTCTTC.

The genes are TRBV6-4 and TRBJ1-1; 9 bases match TRBD1. The CDR3 covers 12 residues. Germline CDR1 and CDR2: MRHNA and SNTAGT. V gave up 6 bases and J gave up 8 bases; unmatched junction bases: 4. For the CDR3, the DNA is TGTGCCAGCAGGCAGACAGGGGGGGAAGCTTTCTTT. Amino acids: CASRQTGGEAFF.

J is TRBJ2-7 and V is TRBV4-1; possible D gene TRBD2, 5 bases. V lost 0 bases and J lost 3, with 12 bases in between. The CDR3 is 15 amino acids. Germline-derived CDR1 and CDR2 are MGHRA and YSYEKL. CDR3 region: CASSQEVTSVYEQYF. In DNA form, the CDR3 reads TGCGCCAGCAGCCAAGAGGTAACTAGTGTCTACGAGCAGTACTTC.

Remarks on this clone: The junction departs from the called germline gene at one end, perhaps through a read error. J is TRBJ2-2 and V is TRBV6-4; possibly TRBD2 for D (5 bases). The germline CDR1 and CDR2 sequences are MRHNA and SNTAGT. The CDR3 loop spans 13 amino acids. The CDR3 is CASSELGTGELFF. In DNA form, the CDR3 reads TGTGCCAGCAGTGAATTGGGTACCGGGGAGCTGTTCTTT.

This chain uses TRBV19 with TRBJ1-2; 8 bases align to TRBD1. Germline-derived CDR1 and CDR2 are LNHDA and SQIVND (reference sequence). The CDR3 spans 13 residues. J was trimmed by 2 bases and V by 4 bases; bases with no gene match: 0. CDR3 bases: TGTGCCAGTAGTACAGGGGGCAACTATGGCTACACCTTC. Translation gives CASSTGGNYGYTF.

This clone was seen only a few times. The chain recombines TRBV5-1 with TRBJ1-2, with D possibly being TRBD1 (6 bases). V was shortened by 3 bases and J by 8 bases, with 23 bases between the two germline ends. This CDR3 region has 16 residues. In germline, CDR1 is SGHRS, CDR2 YFSETQ. The CDR3 reads CASSSQTGLASEGYTF. CDR3 DNA sequence: TGCGCCAGCAGCTCTCAGACAGGCCTCGCTAGTGAGGGCTACACCTTC.